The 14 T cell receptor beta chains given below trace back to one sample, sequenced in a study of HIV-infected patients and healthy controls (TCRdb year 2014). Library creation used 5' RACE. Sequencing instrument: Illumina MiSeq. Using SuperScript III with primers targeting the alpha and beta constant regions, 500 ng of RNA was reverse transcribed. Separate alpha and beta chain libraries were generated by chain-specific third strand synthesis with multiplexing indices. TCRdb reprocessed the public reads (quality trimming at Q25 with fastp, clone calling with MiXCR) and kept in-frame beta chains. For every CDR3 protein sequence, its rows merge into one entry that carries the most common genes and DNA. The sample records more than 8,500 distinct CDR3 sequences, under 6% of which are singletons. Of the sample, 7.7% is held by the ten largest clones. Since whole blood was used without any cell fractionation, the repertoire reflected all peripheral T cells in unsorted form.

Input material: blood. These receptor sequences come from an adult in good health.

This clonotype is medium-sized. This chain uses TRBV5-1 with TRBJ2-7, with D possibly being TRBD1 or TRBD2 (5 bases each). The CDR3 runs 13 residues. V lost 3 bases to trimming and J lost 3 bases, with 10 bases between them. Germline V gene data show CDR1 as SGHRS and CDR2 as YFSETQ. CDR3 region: CASSWGPNYEQYF. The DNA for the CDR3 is TGCGCCAGCAGCTGGGGACCGAACTACGAGCAGTACTTC.

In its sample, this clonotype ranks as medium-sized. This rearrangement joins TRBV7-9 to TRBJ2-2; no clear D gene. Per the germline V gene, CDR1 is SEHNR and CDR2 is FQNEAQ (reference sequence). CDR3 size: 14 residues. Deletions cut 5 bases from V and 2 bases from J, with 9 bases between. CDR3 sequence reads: CASSPSSNTGELFF. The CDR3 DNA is TGTGCCAGCAGCCCGAGTTCCAACACCGGGGAGCTGTTTTTT.

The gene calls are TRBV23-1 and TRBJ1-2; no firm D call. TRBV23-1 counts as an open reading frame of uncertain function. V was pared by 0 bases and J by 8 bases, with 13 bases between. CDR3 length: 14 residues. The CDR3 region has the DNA TGCGCCAGCAGTCAATCTTTGGGCTCTCGAGGCTACACCTTC. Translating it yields CASSQSLGSRGYTF.

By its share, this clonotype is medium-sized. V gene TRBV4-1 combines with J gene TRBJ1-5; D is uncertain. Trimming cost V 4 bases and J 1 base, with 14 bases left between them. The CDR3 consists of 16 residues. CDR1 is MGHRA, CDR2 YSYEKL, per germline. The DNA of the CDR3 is TGCGCCAGCAGCCCAGCCCAGAGAGGGAGCAATCAGCCCCAGCATTTT. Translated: CASSPAQRGSNQPQHF.

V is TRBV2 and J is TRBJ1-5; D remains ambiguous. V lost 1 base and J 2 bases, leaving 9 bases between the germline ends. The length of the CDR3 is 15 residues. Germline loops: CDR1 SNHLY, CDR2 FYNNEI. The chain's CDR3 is CASSEGLGGNQPQHF. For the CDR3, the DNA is TGTGCCAGCAGTGAAGGGTTGGGTGGCAATCAGCCCCAGCATTTT.

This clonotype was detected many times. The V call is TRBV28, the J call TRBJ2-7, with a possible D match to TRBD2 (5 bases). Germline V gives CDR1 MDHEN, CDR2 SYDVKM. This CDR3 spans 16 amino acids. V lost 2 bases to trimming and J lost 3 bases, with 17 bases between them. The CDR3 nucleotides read TGTGCCAGCAGTTTAGCGGACGAGGGAATCTACTACGAGCAGTACTTC. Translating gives CASSLADEGIYYEQYF.

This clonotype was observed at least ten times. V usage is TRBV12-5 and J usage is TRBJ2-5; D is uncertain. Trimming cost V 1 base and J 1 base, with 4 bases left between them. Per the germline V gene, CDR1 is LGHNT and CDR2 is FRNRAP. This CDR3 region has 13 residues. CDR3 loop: CASGLGAQETQYF. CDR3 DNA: TGTGCTAGTGGTTTGGGCGCCCAAGAGACCCAGTACTTC.

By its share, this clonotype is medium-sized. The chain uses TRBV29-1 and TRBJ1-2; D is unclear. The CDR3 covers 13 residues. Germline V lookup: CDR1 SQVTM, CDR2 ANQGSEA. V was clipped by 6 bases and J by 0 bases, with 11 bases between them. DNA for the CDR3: TGCAGCGTCGTGACGTACCCTAACTATGGCTACACCTTC. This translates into CSVVTYPNYGYTF.

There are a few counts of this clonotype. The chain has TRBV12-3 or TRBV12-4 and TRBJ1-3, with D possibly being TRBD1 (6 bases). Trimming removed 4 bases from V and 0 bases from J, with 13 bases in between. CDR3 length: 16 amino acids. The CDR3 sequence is CASSWTATLSGNTIYF. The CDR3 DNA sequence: TGTGCCAGCAGTTGGACAGCAACTCTCTCTGGAAACACCATATATTTT.

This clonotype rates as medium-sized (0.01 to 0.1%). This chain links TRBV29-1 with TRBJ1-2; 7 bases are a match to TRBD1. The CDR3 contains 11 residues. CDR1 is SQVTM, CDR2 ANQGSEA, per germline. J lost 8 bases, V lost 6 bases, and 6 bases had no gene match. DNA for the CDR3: TGCAGCGTCGGACAGGCTGAGGGCTACACCTTC. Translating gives CSVGQAEGYTF.

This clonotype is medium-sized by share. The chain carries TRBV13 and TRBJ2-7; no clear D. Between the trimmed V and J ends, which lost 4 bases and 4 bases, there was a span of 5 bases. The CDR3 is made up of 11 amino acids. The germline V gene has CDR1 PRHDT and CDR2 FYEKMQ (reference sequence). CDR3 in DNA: TGTGCCAGCAGCTCGAAATACGAGCAGTACTTC. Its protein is CASSSKYEQYF.

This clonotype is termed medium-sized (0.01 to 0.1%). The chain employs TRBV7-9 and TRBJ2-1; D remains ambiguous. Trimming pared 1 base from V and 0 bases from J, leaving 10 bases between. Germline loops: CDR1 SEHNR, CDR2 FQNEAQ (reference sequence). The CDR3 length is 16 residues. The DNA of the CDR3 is TGTGCCAGCAGCTTAGTGGGGATGAGCTCCTACAATGAGCAGTTCTTC. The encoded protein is CASSLVGMSSYNEQFF.

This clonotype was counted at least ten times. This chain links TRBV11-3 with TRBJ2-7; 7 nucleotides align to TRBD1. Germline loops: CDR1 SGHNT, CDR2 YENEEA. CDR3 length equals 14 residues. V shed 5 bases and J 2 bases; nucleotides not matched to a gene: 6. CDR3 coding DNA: TGTGCCAGCAGCCTACGACAGGGAACCTACGAGCAGTACTTC. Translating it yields CASSLRQGTYEQYF.

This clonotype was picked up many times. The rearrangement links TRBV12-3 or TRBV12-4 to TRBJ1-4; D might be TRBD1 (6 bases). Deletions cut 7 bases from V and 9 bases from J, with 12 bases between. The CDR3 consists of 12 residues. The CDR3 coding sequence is TGTGCCAGCACGCAGGGGTTTCAAAAACTGTTTTTT. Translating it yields CASTQGFQKLFF.